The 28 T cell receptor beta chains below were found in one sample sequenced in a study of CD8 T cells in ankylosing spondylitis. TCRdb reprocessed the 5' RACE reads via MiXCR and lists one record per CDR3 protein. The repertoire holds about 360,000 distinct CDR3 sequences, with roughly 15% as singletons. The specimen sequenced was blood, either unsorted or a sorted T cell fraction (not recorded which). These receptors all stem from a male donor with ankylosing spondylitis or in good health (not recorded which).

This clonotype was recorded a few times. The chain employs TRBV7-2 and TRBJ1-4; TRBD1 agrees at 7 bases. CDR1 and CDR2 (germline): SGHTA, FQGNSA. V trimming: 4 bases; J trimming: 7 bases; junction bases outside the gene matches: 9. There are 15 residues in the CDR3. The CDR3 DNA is TGTGCCAGCAGCTCTCGACAGGGTGCGGTTGAAAAACTGTTTTTT. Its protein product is CASSSRQGAVEKLFF.

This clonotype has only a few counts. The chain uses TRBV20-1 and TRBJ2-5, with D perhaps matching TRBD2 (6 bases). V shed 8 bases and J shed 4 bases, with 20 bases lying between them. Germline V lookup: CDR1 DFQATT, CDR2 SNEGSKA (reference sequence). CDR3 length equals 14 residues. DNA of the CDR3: TGCAGTTTCCGGGAGACCCGAGGAGGAGAGACCCAGTACTTC. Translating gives CSFRETRGGETQYF.

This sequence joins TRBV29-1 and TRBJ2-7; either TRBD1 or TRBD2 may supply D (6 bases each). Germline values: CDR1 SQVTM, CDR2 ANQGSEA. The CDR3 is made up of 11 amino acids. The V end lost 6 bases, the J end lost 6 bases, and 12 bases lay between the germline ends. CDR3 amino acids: CSVTGGGEQYF. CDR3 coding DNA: TGCAGCGTGACCGGGGGCGGCGAGCAGTACTTC.

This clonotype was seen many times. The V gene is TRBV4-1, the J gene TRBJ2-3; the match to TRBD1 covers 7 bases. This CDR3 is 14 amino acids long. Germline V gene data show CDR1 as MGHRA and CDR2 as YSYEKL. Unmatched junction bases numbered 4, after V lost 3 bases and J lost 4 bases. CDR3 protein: CASSQTGPPDTQYF. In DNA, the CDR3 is TGCGCCAGCAGCCAGACAGGGCCCCCAGATACGCAGTATTTT.

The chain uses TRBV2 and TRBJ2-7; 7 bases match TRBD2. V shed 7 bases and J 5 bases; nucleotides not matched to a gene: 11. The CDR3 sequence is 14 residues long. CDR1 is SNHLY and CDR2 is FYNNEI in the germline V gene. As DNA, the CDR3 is TGTGCCAGCAACCCCGGGGAGGGCCGGAACGAGCAGTACTTC. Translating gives CASNPGEGRNEQYF.

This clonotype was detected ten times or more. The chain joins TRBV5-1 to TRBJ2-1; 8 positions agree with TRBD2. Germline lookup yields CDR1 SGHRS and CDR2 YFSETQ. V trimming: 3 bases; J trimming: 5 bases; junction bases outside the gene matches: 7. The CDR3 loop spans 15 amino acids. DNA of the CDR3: TGCGCCAGCAGCTCCCTGGCGGGGGGTAACAATGAGCAGTTCTTC. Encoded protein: CASSSLAGGNNEQFF.

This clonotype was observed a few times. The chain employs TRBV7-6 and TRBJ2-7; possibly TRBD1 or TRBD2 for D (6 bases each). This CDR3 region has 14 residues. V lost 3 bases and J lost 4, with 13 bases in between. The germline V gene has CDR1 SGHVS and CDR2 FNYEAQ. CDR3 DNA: TGTGCCAGCAGCTTGGGGGGCCTAGTTTACGAGCAGTACTTC. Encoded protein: CASSLGGLVYEQYF. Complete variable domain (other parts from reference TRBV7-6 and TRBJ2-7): GAGVSQSPRYKVTKRGQDVALRCDPISGHVSLYWYRQALGQGPEFLTYFNYEAQQDKSGLPNDRFSAERPEGSISTLTIQRTEQRDSAMYRCASSLGGLVYEQYFGPGTRLTVT.

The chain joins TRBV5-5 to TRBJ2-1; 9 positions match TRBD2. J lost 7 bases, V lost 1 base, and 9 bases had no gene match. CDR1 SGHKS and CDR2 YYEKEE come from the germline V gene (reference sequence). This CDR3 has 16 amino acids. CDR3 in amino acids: CASSLRGSGGLNEQFF. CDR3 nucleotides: TGTGCCAGCAGCTTGCGAGGTAGCGGGGGACTAAATGAGCAGTTCTTC.

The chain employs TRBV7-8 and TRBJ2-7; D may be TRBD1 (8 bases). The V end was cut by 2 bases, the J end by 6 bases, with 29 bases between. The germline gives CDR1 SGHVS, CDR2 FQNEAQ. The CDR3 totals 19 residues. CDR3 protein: CASSLRRDRQPGTTFEQYF. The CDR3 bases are TGTGCCAGCAGCTTACGTCGGGACAGGCAGCCCGGGACTACTTTCGAGCAGTACTTC.

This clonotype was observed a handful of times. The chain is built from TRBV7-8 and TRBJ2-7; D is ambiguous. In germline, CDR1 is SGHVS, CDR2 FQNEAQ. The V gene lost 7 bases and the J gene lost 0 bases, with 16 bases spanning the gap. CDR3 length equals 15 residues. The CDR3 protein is CASNLRPSASYEQYF. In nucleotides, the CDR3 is TGTGCCAGCAACCTTAGACCCTCAGCCTCCTACGAGCAGTACTTC.

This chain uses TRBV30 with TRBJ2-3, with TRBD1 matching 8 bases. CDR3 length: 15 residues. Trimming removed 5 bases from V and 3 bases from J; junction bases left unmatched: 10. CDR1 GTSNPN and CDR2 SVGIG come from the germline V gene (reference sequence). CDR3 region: CAWAPGQGFTDTQYF. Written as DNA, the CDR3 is TGTGCCTGGGCACCCGGACAGGGATTTACAGATACGCAGTATTTT.

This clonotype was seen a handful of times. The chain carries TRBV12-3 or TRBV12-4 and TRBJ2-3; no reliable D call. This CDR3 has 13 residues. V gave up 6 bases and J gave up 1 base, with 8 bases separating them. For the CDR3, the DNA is TGTGCCAGCAGCCGCCTGGGCACAGATACGCAGTATTTT. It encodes CASSRLGTDTQYF.

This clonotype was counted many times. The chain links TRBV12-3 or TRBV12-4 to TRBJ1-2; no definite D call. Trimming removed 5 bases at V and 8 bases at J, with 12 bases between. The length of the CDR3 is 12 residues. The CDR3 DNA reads TGTGCCAGCAGTAAGGAAGGAGGCGGCTACACCTTC. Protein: CASSKEGGGYTF.

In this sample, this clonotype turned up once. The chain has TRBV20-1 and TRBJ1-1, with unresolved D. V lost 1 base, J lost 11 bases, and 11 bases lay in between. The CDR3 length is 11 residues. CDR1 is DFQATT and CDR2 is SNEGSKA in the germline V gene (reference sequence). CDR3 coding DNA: TGCAGTGCTAGAGGTTCGGCGTTTGCTTTCTTT. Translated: CSARGSAFAFF.

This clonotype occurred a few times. The CDR3 coding sequence is TGTGCCAGCAGCTTCACTACAGATGGGGGTAATTCACCCCTCCACTTT. It is translated as CASSFTTDGGNSPLHF. The chain combines TRBV6-5 with TRBJ1-6; tentatively, D is TRBD1 (5 bases). CDR3 length: 16 amino acids. Germline V gene sequence: CDR1 MNHEY, CDR2 SVGAGI. V shed 6 bases and J shed 6 bases, with 18 bases lying between them.

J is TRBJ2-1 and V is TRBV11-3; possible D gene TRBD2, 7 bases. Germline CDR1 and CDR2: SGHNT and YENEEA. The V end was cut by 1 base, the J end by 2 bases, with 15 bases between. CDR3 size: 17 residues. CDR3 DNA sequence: TGTGCCAGCAGCTTAGGGTTACGGGGGGCTCCCTACAATGAGCAGTTCTTC. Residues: CASSLGLRGAPYNEQFF.

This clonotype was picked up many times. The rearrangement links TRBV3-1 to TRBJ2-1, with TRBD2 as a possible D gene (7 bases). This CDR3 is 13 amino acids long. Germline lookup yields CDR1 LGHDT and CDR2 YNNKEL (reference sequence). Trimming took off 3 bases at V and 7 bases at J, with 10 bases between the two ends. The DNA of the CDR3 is TGTGCCAGCAGCCAGGGAGGGGGGAATGAGCAGTTCTTC. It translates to CASSQGGGNEQFF.

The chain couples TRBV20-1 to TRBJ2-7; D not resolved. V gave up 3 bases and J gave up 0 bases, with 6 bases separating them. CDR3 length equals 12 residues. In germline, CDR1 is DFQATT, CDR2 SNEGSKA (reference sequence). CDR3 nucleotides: TGCAGTGCTAGGGAAGGCTCCTACGAGCAGTACTTC. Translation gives CSAREGSYEQYF.

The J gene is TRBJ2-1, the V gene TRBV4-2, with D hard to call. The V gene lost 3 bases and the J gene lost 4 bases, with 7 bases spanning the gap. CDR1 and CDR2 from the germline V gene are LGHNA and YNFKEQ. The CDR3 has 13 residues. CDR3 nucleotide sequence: TGTGCCAGCAGCCAGGAGAGATACAATGAGCAGTTCTTC. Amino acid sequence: CASSQERYNEQFF.

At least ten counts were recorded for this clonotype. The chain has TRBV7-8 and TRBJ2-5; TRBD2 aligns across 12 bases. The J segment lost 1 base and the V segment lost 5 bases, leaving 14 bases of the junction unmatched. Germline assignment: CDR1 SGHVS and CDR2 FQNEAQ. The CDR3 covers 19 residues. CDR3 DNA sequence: TGTGCCAGCAGCCTCCGGACTAGCGGGGCTAAGATGGCCCAAGAGACCCAGTACTTC. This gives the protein CASSLRTSGAKMAQETQYF.

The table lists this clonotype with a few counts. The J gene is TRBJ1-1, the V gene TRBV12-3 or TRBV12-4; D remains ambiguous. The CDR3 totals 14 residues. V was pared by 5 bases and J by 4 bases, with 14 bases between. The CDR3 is CASSLRPFVTEAFF. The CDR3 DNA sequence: TGTGCCAGCAGTCTACGACCCTTTGTCACTGAAGCTTTCTTT.

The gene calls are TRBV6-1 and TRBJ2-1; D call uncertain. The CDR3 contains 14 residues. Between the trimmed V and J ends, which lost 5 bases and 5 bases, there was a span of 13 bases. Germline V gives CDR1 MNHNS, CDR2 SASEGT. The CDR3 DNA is TGTGCCAGCAGTCAACCGGGCCTTAACAATGAGCAGTTCTTC. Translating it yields CASSQPGLNNEQFF.

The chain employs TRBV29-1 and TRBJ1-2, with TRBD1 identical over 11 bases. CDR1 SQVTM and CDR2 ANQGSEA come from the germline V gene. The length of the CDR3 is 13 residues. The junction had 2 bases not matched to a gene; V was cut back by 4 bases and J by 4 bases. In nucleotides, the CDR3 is TGCAGCGTTGCTGGACAGGGGGCCTATGGCTACACCTTC. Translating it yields CSVAGQGAYGYTF.

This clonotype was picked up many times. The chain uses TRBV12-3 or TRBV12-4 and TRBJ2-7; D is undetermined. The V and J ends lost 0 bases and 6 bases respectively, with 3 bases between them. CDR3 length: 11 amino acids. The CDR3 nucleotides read TGTGCCAGCAGTTTAGCTCTCGAGCAGTACTTC. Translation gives CASSLALEQYF.

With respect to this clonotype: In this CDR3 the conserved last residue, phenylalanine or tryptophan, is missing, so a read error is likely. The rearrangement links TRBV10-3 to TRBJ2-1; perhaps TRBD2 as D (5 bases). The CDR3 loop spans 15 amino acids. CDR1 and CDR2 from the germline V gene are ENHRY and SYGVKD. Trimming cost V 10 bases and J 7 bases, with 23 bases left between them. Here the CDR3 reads CASDPGIMDGNEQFL. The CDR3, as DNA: TGTGCCAGCGACCCGGGGATTATGGATGGGAATGAGCAGTTCCTC.

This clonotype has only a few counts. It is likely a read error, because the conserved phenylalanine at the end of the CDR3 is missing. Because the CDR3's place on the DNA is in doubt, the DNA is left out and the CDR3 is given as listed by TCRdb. The CDR3 sequence: CASRQDGTGVPRS. J is TRBJ1-2 and V is TRBV6-6; the table's TRBD1 call for D was not verified on the DNA. The CDR3 contains 13 residues when both ends are counted. Germline assignment: CDR1 MNHNY and CDR2 SVGAGI (reference sequence).

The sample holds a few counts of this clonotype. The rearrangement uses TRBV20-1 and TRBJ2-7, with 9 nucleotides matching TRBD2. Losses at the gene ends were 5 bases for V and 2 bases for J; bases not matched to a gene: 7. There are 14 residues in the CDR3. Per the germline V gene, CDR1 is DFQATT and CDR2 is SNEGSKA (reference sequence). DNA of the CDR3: TGCAGTGCTGGTCCTAGCGGGATTACCTACGAGCAGTACTTC. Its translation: CSAGPSGITYEQYF.

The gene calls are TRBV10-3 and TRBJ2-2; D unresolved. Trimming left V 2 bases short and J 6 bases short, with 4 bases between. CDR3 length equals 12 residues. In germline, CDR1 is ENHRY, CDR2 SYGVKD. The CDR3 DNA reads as TGTGCCATCAGTGAGACTGCCGGGGAGCTGTTTTTT. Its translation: CAISETAGELFF.